This T cell receptor (beta chain) was documented in a study of blood T cell repertoires in COVID-19. Study-level background: Sites across the United States, Italy and Spain contributed samples from acute and convalescent COVID-19. T cells, B-cell-depleted T cells, or PBMCs supplied cDNA or gDNA.

This CDR3 contains 16 residues. Germline V CDR1 and CDR2: SGHAT, FQNNGV. V lost 1 base, J lost 9 bases, and 12 bases stayed unmatched. In Seattle, patients joined the study during active infection and were tracked longitudinally. Original analysis: Reference gene primer amplification gave estimated nucleated cell counts. The table came from immunoSEQ multiplex PCR; TCRdb's copy has only in-frame clones and leaves some out. That table gives V, J and clone size, and the DNA gave D and trimming. Here the sample spans roughly 53,000 clones, 87% being singletons. The clonotype was recovered from a woman of 80 years or more with COVID-19, enrolled during active disease. The chain joins TRBV11-2 to TRBJ1-5; 7 nucleotides agree with TRBD1. Sequenced sample: peripheral blood. The CDR3 loop reads CASSLGGTAGGWPQHF. DNA of the CDR3: TGTGCCAGCAGCTTAGGTGGGACAGCGGGTGGTTGGCCCCAGCATTTT.